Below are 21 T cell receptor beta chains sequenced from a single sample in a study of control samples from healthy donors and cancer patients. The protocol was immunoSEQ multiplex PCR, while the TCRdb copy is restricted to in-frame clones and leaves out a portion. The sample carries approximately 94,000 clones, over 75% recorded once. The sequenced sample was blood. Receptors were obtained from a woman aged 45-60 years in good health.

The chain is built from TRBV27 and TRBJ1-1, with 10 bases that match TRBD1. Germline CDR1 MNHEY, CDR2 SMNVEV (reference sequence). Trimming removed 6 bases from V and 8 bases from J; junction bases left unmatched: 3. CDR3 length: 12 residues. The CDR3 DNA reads TGTGCCAGCAGGACAGGGGGCGTCGAAGCTTTCTTT. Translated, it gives CASRTGGVEAFF.

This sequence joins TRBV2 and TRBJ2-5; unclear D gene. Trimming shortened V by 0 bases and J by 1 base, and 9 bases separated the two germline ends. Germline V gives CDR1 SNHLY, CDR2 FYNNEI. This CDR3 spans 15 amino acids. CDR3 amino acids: CASSEALGSQETQYF. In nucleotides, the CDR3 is TGTGCCAGCAGTGAAGCGCTGGGGTCCCAAGAGACCCAGTACTTC.

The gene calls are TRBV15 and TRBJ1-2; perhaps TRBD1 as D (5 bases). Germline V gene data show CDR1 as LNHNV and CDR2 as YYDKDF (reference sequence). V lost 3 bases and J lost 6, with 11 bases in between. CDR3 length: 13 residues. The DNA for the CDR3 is TGTGCCACCAGCAGTAGTTTCAGGGATGGCTACACCTTC. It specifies CATSSSFRDGYTF.

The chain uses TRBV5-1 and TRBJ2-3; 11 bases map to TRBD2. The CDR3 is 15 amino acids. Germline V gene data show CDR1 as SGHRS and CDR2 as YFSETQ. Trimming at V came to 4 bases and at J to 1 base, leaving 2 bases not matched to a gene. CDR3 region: CASSPGLAGTDTQYF. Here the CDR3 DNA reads TGCGCCAGCAGCCCGGGACTAGCGGGCACAGATACGCAGTATTTT.

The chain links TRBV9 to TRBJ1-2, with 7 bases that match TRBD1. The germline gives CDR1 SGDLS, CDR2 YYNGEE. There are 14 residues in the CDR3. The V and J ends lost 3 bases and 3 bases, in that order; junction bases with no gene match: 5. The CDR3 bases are TGTGCCAGCAGCGCCTATACAGGGGACTATGGCTACACCTTC. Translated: CASSAYTGDYGYTF.

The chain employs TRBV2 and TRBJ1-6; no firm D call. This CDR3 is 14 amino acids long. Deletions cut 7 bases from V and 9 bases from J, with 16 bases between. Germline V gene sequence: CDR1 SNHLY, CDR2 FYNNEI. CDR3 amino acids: CASKTEILRSPLHF. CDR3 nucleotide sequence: TGTGCCAGCAAAACAGAAATCCTCCGTTCACCCCTCCACTTT.

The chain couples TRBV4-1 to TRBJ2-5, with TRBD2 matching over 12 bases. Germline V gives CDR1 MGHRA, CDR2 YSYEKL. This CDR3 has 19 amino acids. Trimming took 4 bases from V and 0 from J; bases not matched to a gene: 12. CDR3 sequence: CASSLRVKGLAGNQETQYF. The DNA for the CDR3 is TGCGCCAGCAGCCTTCGCGTAAAGGGACTAGCGGGCAACCAAGAGACCCAGTACTTC.

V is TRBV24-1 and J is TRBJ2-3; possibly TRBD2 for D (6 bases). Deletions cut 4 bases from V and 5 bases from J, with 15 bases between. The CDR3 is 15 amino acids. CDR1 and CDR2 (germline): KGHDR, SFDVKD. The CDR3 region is CATSEWDWSGDTQYF. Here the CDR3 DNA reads TGTGCCACCAGTGAATGGGACTGGTCTGGAGATACGCAGTATTTT.

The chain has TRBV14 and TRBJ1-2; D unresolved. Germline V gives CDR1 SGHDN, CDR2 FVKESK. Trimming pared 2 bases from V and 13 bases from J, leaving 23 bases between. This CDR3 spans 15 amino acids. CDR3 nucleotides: TGTGCCAGCAGCCAAAACCGGGTTGCGGGGTTGGGCCGCACCTTC. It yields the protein CASSQNRVAGLGRTF.

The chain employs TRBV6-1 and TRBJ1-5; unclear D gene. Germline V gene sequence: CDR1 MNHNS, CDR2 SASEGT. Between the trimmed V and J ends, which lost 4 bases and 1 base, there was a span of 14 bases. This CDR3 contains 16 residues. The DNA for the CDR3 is TGTGCCAGCAGTGCTAGAGACTGGGCGAGCAATCAGCCCCAGCATTTT. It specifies CASSARDWASNQPQHF.

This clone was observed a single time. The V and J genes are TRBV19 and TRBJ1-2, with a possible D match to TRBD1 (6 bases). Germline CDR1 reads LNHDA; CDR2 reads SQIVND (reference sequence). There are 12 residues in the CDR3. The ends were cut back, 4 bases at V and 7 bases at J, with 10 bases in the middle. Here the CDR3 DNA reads TGTGCCAGTAGTACAGGGGTGTCTGGCTACACCTTC. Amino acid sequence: CASSTGVSGYTF.

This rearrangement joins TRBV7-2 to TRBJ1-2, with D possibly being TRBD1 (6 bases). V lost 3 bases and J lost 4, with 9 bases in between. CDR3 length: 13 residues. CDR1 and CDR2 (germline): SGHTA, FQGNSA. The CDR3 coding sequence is TGTGCCAGCAGCTTCGGGACACTCTATGGCTACACCTTC. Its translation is CASSFGTLYGYTF.

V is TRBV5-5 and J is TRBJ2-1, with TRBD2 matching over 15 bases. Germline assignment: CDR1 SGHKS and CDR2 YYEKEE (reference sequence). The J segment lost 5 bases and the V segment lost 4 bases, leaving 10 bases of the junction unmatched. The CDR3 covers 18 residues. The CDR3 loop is CASSHFFGLAGGDNEQFF. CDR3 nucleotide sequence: TGTGCCAGCAGCCATTTTTTTGGACTAGCGGGAGGGGACAATGAGCAGTTCTTC. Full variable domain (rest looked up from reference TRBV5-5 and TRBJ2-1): DAGVTQSPTHLIKTRGQQVTLRCSPISGHKSVSWYQQVLGQGPQFIFQYYEKEERGRGNFPDRFSARQFPNYSSELNVNALLLGDSALYLCASSHFFGLAGGDNEQFFGPGTRLTVL.

The CDR3 nucleotides read TGTGCCAGTTTCCCCCGGGGGGAGGGAAGCAATCAGCCCCAGCATTTT. It is translated as CASFPRGEGSNQPQHF. V gene TRBV19 combines with J gene TRBJ1-5, with D perhaps matching TRBD1 (5 bases). The V gene's germline CDR1 is LNHDA and CDR2 SQIVND (reference sequence). The CDR3 has 16 residues. V lost 8 bases and J 1 base, leaving 18 bases between the germline ends.

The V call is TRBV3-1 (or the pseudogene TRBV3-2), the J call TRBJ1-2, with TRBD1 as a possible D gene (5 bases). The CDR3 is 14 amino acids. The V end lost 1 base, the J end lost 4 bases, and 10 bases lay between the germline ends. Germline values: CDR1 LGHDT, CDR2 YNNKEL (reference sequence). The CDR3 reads CASSQGGAGYGYTF. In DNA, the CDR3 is TGTGCCAGCAGCCAAGGAGGGGCCGGCTATGGCTACACCTTC.

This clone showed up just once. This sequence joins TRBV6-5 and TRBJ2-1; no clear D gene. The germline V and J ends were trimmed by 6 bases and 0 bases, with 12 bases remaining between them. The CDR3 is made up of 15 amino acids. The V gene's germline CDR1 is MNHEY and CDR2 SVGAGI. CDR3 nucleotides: TGTGCCAGCAGGTCATCCTTAAGCTCCTACAATGAGCAGTTCTTC. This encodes CASRSSLSSYNEQFF.

The CDR3 DNA is TGCGCCAGCAGCCCGACAGGGGGGCTCTATGGCTACACCTTC. Translating gives CASSPTGGLYGYTF. J is TRBJ1-2 and V is TRBV5-1, with 9 bases matching TRBD1. This CDR3 is built from 14 residues. The trim removed 4 bases at V and 4 bases at J, leaving 5 bases unmatched. Germline lookup yields CDR1 SGHRS and CDR2 YFSETQ.

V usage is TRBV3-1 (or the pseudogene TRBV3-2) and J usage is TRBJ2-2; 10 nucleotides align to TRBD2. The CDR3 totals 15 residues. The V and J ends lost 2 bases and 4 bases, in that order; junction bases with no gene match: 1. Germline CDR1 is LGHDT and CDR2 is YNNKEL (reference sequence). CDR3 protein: CASSQSGGGTGELFF. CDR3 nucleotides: TGTGCCAGCAGCCAAAGCGGGGGGGGCACCGGGGAGCTGTTTTTT.

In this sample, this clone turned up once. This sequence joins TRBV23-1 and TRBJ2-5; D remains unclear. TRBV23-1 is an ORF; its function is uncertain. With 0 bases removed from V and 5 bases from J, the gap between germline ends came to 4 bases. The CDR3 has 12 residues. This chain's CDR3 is CASSQSWETQYF. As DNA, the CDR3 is TGCGCCAGCAGTCAATCGTGGGAGACCCAGTACTTC.

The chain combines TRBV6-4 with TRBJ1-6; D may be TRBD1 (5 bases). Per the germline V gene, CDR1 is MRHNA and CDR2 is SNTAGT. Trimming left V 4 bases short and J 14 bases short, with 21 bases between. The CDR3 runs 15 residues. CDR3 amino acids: CASSAGGTADETLHF. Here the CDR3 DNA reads TGTGCCAGCAGTGCCGGGGGGACGGCGGACGAAACCCTCCACTTT.

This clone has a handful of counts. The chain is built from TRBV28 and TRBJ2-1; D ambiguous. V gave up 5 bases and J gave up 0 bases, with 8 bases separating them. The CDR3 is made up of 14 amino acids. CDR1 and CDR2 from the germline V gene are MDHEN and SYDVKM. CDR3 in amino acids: CASSHMGSYNEQFF. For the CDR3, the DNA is TGTGCCAGCAGTCATATGGGCTCCTACAATGAGCAGTTCTTC.